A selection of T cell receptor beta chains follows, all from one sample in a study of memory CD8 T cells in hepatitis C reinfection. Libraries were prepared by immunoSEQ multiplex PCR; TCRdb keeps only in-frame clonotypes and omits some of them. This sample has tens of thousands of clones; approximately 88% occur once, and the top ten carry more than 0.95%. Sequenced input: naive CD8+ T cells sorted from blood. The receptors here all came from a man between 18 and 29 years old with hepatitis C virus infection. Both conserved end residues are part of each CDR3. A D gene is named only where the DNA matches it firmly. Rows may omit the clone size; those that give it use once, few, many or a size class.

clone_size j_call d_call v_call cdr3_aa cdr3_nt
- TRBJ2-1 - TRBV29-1 CSVEGHRGSFGNEQFF TGCAGCGTTGAAGGCCATAGGGGCTCGTTTGGGAATGAGCAGTTCTTC
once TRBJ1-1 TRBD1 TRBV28 CASSLTGANTEAFF TGTGCCAGCAGTCTCACAGGGGCGAACACTGAAGCTTTCTTT
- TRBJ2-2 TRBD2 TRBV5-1 CASSLSLAGGHFTNTGELFF TGCGCCAGCAGCTTAAGTCTAGCGGGGGGCCATTTTACGAACACCGGGGAGCTGTTTTTT
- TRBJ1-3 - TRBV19 CASSAVGNTIYF TGTGCCAGTAGCGCAGTTGGAAACACCATATATTTT
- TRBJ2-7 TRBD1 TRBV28 CASSFLDRGTYEQYF TGTGCCAGCAGTTTCCTTGACAGGGGAACCTACGAGCAGTACTTC
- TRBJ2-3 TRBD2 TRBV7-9 CASSPQTSGTDTQYF TGTGCCAGCAGCCCACAGACTAGCGGCACAGATACGCAGTATTTT
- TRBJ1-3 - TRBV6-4 CASSDPQGSGNTIYF TGTGCCAGCAGTGACCCCCAGGGCTCTGGAAACACCATATATTTT
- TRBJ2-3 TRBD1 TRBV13 CASSSTGGSTDTQYF TGTGCCAGCAGCTCAACAGGGGGTAGCACAGATACGCAGTATTTT
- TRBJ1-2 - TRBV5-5 CASSSVAGADYGYTF TGTGCCAGCAGTTCGGTAGCAGGGGCGGACTATGGCTACACCTTC
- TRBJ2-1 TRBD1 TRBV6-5 CASSYSGQGAYNEQFF TGTGCCAGCAGTTACTCGGGGCAGGGGGCTTACAATGAGCAGTTCTTC
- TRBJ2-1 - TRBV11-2 CASSLAPYNEQFF TGTGCCAGCTCGTTAGCGCCCTACAATGAGCAGTTCTTC
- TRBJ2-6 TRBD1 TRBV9 CASSVQGAPGSGANVLTF TGTGCCAGCAGCGTACAGGGGGCGCCCGGCTCTGGGGCCAACGTCCTGACTTTC
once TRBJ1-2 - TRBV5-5 CASSLWGTVNYGYTF TGTGCCAGCAGCTTGTGGGGCACAGTGAACTATGGCTACACCTTC
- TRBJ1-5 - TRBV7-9 CASSLGPGNQPQHF TGTGCCAGCAGCTTAGGGCCAGGGAATCAGCCCCAGCATTTT
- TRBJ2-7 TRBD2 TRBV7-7 CASSLLAGGAYEQYF TGTGCTAGCAGCCTACTAGCGGGAGGAGCCTACGAGCAGTACTTC
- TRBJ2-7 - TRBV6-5 CASRDRDSSYEQYF TGTGCCAGCCGCGACCGGGACTCCTCCTACGAGCAGTACTTC
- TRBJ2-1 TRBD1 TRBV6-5 CASSYSGQGNNEQFF TGTGCCAGCAGTTACTCGGGACAGGGGAACAATGAGCAGTTCTTC
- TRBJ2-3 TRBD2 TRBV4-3 CASRPREGSDTQYF TGCGCCAGCAGGCCTCGGGAGGGTTCAGATACGCAGTATTTT
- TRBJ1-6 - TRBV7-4 CASSLAPSHSYNSPLHF TGTGCCAGCAGCTTAGCGCCCAGTCACTCCTATAATTCACCCCTCCACTTT
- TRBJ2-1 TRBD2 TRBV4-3 CASSQDYKRGLIFNEQFF TGCGCCAGCAGCCAAGATTATAAGCGGGGGTTAATATTCAATGAGCAGTTCTTC
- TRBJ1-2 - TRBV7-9 CASSLAPPNYGYTF TGTGCCAGCAGCTTAGCTCCTCCTAACTATGGCTACACCTTC
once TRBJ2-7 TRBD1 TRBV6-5 CASSYLQGAYEQYF TGTGCCAGCAGTTACTTGCAGGGGGCCTACGAGCAGTACTTC
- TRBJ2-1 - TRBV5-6 CASSLIAGSPYNEQFF TGTGCCAGCAGCTTGATTGCGGGAAGCCCCTACAATGAGCAGTTCTTC
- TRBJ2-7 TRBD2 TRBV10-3 CAISGTSVVAGSYEQYF TGTGCCATCAGTGGAACTTCAGTAGTAGCGGGGAGTTACGAGCAGTACTTC
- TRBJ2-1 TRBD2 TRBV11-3 CASSQMGLAGLDNEQFF TGTGCCAGCAGCCAAATGGGACTAGCGGGTCTCGACAATGAGCAGTTCTTC
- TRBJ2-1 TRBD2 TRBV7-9 CASSLEAGGGNEQFF TGTGCCAGCAGCTTAGAGGCGGGAGGGGGGAATGAGCAGTTCTTC
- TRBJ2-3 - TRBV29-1 CSVHLDTQYF TGCAGCGTGCACTTAGATACGCAGTATTTT
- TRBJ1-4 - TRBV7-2 CASSLGPSATNEKLFF TGTGCCAGCAGCTTAGGCCCCTCGGCAACTAATGAAAAACTGTTTTTT
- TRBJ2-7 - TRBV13 CASSLGSGAYEQYF TGTGCCAGCAGCTTAGGTTCGGGTGCCTACGAGCAGTACTTC
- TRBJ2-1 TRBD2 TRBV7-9 CASSWTSGRATDEQFF TGTGCCAGCAGCTGGACTAGCGGGAGGGCCACGGATGAGCAGTTCTTC
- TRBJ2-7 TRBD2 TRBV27 CASSSLAGVRGYYEQYF TGTGCCAGCAGTTCACTAGCGGGAGTCAGAGGCTACTACGAGCAGTACTTC
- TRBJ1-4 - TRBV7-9 CASSSTDSRWVLNEKLFF TGTGCCAGCAGCTCGACGGACAGCAGATGGGTATTAAATGAAAAACTGTTTTTT
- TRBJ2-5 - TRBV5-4 CASADWVNQETQYF TGTGCCAGCGCAGACTGGGTTAACCAAGAGACCCAGTACTTC
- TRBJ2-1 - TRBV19 CASSLWAGDYNEQFF TGTGCCAGTAGTTTGTGGGCAGGGGACTACAATGAGCAGTTCTTC
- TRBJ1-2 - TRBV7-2 CASSLWLGWSQANYGYTF TGTGCCAGCAGCTTATGGTTAGGATGGAGCCAAGCTAACTATGGCTACACCTTC
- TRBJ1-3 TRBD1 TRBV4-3 CASSHRTGDNAIYF TGCGCCAGCAGCCACAGGACAGGGGACAACGCCATATATTTT
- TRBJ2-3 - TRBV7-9 CASSLTGSSTDTQYF TGTGCCAGCAGCTTAACAGGATCTAGCACAGATACGCAGTATTTT
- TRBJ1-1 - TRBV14 CASSQDQGANTEAFF TGTGCCAGCAGCCAAGATCAAGGGGCGAACACTGAAGCTTTCTTT
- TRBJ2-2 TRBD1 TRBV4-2 CASSQGTGTGVSGELFF TGTGCCAGCAGCCAGGGAACCGGGACAGGGGTGTCCGGGGAGCTGTTTTTT
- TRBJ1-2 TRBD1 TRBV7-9 CASSLGDRGYTF TGTGCCAGCAGCTTAGGGGACAGGGGATACACCTTC
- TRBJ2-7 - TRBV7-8 CASSLADRGGEQYF TGTGCCAGCAGCTTAGCCGACAGGGGAGGGGAGCAGTACTTC
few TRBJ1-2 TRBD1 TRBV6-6 CASSRQGPYYGYTF TGTGCCAGCAGCAGACAGGGACCTTACTATGGCTACACCTTC